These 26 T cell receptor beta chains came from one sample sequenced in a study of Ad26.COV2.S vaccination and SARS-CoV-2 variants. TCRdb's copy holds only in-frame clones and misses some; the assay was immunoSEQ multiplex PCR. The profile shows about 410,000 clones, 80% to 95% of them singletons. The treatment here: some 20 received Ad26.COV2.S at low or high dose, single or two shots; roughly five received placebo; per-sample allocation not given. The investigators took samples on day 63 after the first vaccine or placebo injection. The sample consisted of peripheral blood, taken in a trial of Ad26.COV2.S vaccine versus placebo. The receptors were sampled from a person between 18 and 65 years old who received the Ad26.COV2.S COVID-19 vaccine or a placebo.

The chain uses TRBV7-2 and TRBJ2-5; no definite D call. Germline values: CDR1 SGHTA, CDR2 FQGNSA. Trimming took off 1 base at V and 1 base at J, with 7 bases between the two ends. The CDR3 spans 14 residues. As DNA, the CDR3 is TGTGCCAGCAGCTTAGGGGCTTTCCAAGAGACCCAGTACTTC. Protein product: CASSLGAFQETQYF.

CDR3 nucleotide sequence: TGTGCCAGTAGGGTGGCCGGGGGGAGGATGAACACTGAAGCTTTCTTT. It is translated as CASRVAGGRMNTEAFF. V is TRBV19 and J is TRBJ1-1; possibly TRBD1 for D (5 bases). The CDR3 loop spans 16 amino acids. Germline V gene data show CDR1 as LNHDA and CDR2 as SQIVND (reference sequence). V gave up 6 bases and J gave up 0 bases, with 17 bases separating them.

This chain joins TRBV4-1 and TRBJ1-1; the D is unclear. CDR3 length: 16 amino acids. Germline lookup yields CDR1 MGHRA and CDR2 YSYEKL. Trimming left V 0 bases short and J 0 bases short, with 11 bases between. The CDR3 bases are TGCGCCAGCAGCCAAGACGCCGGGAGGTTGAACACTGAAGCTTTCTTT. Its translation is CASSQDAGRLNTEAFF.

The CDR3 sequence is CASSEQGGNEQFF. The CDR3 bases are TGTGCCAGCAGTGAACAGGGTGGCAATGAGCAGTTCTTC. This chain joins TRBV6-1 and TRBJ2-1, with a weak D call TRBD1 (5 bases). Trimming removed 2 bases at V and 6 bases at J, with 8 bases between. The CDR3 length is 13 residues. Germline assignment: CDR1 MNHNS and CDR2 SASEGT.

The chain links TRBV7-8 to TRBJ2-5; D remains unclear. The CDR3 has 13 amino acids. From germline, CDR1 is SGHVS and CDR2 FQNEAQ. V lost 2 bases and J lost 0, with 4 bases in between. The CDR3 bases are TGTGCCAGCAGCTTATTTTACCAAGAGACCCAGTACTTC. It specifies CASSLFYQETQYF.

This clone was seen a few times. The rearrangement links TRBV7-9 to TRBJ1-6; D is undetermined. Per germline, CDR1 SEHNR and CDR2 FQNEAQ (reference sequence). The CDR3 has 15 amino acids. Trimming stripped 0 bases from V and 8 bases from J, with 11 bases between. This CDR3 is CASSLALGVYSPLHF. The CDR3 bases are TGTGCCAGCAGCTTAGCGCTGGGAGTTTATTCACCCCTCCACTTT.

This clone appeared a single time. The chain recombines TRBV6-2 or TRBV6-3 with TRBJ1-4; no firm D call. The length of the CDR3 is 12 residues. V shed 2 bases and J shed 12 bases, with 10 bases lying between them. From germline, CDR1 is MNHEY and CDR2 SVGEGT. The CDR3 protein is CASSYMGGELFF. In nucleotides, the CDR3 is TGTGCCAGCAGTTACATGGGCGGGGAACTGTTTTTT.

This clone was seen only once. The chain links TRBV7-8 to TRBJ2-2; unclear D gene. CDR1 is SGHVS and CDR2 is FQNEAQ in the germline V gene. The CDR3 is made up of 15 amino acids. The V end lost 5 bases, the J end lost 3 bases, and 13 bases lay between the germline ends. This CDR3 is CASSRAQKHTGELFF. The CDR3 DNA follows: TGTGCCAGCAGCCGCGCCCAGAAACACACCGGGGAGCTGTTTTTT.

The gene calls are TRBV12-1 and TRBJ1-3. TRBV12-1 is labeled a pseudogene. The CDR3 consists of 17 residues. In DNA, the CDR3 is TGTGCCAGCAGCTTCAAATCCGGGCCCTTCTCTGGAAACACCATATATTTT. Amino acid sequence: CASSFKSGPFSGNTIYF.

CDR3 bases: TGTGCCAGCAGCCCCCGGGACAGGCGCGGCACTGAAGCTTTCTTT. Translating gives CASSPRDRRGTEAFF. The chain recombines TRBV3-1 (or the pseudogene TRBV3-2) with TRBJ1-1; 8 bases are a match to TRBD1. Germline lookup yields CDR1 LGHDT and CDR2 YNNKEL (reference sequence). J gave up 4 bases and V 4 bases, and 8 bases lay outside the gene matches. The CDR3 has 15 residues.

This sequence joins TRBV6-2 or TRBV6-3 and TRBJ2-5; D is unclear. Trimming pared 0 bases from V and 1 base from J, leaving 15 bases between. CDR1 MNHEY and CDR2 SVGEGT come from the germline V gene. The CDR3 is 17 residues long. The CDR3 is CASSYSVAAYSQETQYF. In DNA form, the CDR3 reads TGTGCCAGCAGTTACTCGGTGGCCGCATATTCCCAAGAGACCCAGTACTTC.

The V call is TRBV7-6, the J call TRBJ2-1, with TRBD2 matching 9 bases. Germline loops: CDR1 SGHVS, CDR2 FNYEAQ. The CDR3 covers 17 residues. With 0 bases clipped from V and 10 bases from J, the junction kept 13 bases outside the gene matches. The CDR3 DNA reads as TGTGCCAGCAGCTTAGCGGGGCCACGGGGTAGCGGGGGAGAGCAGTTCTTC. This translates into CASSLAGPRGSGGEQFF.

CDR3 region: CASSLSVGGELFF. The CDR3 DNA reads as TGCGCCAGCAGCTTGTCGGTTGGCGGGGAGCTGTTTTTT. This chain links TRBV10-1 with TRBJ2-2; no clear D. Germline V gene lookup returns CDR1 WNHNN and CDR2 SYGVQD (reference sequence). V was shortened by 6 bases and J by 7 bases, with 12 bases between the two germline ends. The CDR3 loop spans 13 amino acids.

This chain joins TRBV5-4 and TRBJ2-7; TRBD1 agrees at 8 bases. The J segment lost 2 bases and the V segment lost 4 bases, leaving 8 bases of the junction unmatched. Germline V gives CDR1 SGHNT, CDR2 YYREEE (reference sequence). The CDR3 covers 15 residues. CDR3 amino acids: CASSPDRGSPYEQYF. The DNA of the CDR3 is TGTGCCAGCAGCCCAGACAGGGGATCCCCCTACGAGCAGTACTTC.

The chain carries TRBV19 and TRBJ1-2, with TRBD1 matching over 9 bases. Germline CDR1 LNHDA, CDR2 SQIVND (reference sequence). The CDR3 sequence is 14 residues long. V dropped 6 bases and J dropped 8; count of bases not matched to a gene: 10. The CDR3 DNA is TGTGCCAGTAGCGTGGGACAGGGACCGGGGGGCTACACCTTC. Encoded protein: CASSVGQGPGGYTF.

For the CDR3, the DNA is TGTGCCAGCAGTTCCGGGACGGACCTTAACTATGGCTACACCTTC. Translation gives CASSSGTDLNYGYTF. The chain combines TRBV28 with TRBJ1-2; possible D gene TRBD1, 5 bases. The V gene's germline CDR1 is MDHEN and CDR2 SYDVKM. V lost 4 bases to trimming and J lost 1 base, with 13 bases between them. The CDR3 covers 15 residues.

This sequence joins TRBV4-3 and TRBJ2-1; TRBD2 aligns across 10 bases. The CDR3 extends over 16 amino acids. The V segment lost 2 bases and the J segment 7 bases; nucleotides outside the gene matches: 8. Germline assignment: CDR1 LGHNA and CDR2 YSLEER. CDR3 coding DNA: TGCGCCAGCAGCCAAAGGGTAGCGGGGGGCGAAAATGAGCAGTTCTTC. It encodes CASSQRVAGGENEQFF.

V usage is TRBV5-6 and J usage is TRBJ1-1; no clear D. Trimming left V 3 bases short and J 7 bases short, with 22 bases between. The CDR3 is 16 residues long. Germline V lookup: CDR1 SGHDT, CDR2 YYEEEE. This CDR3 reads CASSSYVRQQSIEAFF. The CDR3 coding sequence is TGTGCCAGCAGCTCTTATGTAAGGCAGCAGAGCATTGAAGCTTTCTTT.

The CDR3 DNA follows: TGCAGCGTAGGATACAGGGAGGGTTTGATAAGCACTGAAGCTTTCTTT. This gives the protein CSVGYREGLISTEAFF. This rearrangement joins TRBV29-1 to TRBJ1-1, with TRBD1 as a possible D gene (6 bases). With 6 bases removed from V and 4 bases from J, the gap between germline ends came to 24 bases. The CDR3 runs 16 residues. Germline values: CDR1 SQVTM, CDR2 ANQGSEA.

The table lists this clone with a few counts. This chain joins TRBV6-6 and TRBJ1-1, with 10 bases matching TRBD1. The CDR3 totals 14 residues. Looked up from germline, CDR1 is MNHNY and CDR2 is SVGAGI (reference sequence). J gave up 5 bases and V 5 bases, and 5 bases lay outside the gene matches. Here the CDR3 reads CASSKPDRGTEAFF. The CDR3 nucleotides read TGTGCCAGCAGTAAACCGGACAGGGGGACTGAAGCTTTCTTT.

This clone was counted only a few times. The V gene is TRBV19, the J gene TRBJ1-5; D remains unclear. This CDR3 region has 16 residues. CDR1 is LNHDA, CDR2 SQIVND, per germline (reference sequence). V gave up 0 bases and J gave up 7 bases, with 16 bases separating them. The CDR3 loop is CASSIELKLGLQPQHF. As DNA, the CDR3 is TGTGCCAGTAGTATAGAGTTGAAGTTGGGCCTCCAGCCCCAGCATTTT.

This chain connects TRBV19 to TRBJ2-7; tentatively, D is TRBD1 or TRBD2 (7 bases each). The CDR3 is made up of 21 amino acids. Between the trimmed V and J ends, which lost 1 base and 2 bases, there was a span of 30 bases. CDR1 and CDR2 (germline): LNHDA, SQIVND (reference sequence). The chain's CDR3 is CASSIGLSGGLLLRTPYEQYF. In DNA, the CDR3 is TGTGCCAGTAGTATAGGCTTATCAGGGGGACTACTGCTTAGGACCCCCTACGAGCAGTACTTC.

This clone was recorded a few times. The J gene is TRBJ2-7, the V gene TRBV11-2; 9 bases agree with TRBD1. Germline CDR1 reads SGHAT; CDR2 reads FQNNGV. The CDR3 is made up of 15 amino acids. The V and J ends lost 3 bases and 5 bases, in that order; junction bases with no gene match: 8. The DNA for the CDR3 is TGTGCCAGCAGCTTCTGGACAGGGGTTTCTGACGAGCAGTACTTC. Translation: CASSFWTGVSDEQYF.

Here the CDR3 DNA reads TGTGCCAGCAGCGTAGACGGAGCCTATAATTCACCCCTCCACTTT. Encoded protein: CASSVDGAYNSPLHF. This sequence joins TRBV9 and TRBJ1-6; no reliable D call. V was clipped by 0 bases and J by 2 bases, with 6 bases between them. Per the germline V gene, CDR1 is SGDLS and CDR2 is YYNGEE. The CDR3 covers 15 residues.

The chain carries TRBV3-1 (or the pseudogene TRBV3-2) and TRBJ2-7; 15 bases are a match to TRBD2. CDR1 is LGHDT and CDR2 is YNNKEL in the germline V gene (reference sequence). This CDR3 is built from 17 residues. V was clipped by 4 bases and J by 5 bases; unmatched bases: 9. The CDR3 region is CASSLRTSGGAIDEQYF. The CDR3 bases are TGTGCCAGCAGCCTTCGGACTAGCGGGGGGGCCATCGACGAGCAGTACTTC.

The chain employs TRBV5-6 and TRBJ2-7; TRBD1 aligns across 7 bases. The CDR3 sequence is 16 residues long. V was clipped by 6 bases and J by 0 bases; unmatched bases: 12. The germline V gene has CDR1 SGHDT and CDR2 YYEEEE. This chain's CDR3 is CASTKNPGQSSYEQYF. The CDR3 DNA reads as TGTGCCAGCACCAAGAACCCGGGACAGAGCTCCTACGAGCAGTACTTC.